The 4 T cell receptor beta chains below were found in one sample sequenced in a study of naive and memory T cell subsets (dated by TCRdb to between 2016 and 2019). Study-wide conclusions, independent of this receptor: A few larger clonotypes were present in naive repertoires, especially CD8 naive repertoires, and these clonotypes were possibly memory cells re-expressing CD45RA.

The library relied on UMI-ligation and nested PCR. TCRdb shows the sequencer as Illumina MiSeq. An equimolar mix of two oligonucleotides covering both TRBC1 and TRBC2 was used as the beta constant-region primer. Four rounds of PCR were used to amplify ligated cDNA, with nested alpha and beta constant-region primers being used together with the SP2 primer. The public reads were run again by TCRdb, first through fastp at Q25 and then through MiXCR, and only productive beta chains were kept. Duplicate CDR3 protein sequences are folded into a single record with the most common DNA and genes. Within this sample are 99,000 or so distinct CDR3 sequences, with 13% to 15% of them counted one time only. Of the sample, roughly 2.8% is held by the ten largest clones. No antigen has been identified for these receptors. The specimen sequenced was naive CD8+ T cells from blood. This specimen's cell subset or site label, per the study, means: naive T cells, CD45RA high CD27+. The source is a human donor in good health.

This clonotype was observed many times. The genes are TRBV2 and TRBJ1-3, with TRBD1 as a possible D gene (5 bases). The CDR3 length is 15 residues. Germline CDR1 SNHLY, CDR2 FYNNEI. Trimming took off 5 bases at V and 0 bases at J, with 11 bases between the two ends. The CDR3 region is CASSSDSYSGNTIYF. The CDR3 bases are TGTGCCAGCAGTTCCGACAGCTACTCTGGAAACACCATATATTTT.

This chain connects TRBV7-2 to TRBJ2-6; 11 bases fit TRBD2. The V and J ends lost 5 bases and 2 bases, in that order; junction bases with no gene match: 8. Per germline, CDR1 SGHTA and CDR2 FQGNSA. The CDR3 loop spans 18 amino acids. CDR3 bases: TGTGCCAGCAGCCTAGGGACTAGCGGCTACGCTGGGGCCAACGTCCTGACTTTC. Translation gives CASSLGTSGYAGANVLTF. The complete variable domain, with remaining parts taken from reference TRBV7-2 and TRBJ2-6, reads GAGVSQSPSNKVTEKGKDVELRCDPISGHTALYWYRQSLGQGLEFLIYFQGNSAPDKSGLPSDRFSAERTGGSVSTLTIQRTQQEDSAVYLCASSLGTSGYAGANVLTFGAGSRLTVL.

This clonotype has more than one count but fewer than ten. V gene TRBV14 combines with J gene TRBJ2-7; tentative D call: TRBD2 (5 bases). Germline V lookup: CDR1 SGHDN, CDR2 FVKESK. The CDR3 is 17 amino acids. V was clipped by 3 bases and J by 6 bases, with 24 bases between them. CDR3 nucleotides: TGTGCCAGCAGCCACCCCGTTAGGTTGGGATCGGAGGCCGAGCAGTACTTC. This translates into CASSHPVRLGSEAEQYF.

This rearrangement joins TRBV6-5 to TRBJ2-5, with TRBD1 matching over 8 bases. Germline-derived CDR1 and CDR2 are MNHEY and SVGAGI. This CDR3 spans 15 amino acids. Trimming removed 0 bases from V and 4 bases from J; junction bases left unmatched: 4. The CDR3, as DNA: TGTGCCAGCAGTTACTCGGGCAGGGGGCGAGAGACCCAGTACTTC. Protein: CASSYSGRGRETQYF.